This T cell receptor beta chain came from a study of siplizumab effects on memory and regulatory T cells. Whole-study findings and limits: Alloreactive sequences whose origin lay in unstimulated CD4+ memory cells were significantly reduced by siplizumab. Controls had more than 25% Treg-derived mappable alloreactive CD4+ clones on average, versus approximately 70% with siplizumab.

Notes on this clone: The antigen is not known.

Profiled with immunoSEQ multiplex PCR; TCRdb holds only in-frame clones, not every one. The sample carries around 95,000 clones, less than 95% recorded once. CDR1 SGHAT and CDR2 FQNNGV come from the germline V gene. There are 15 residues in the CDR3. After removal of 5 bases from V and 1 base from J, the junction contained 4 bases not matched to a gene. The clonotype originates from a human donor in good health. The chain uses TRBV11-2 and TRBJ2-2, with 7 bases fitting TRBD2. The source material was non-Treg CD4+ T cells sorted from blood. The CDR3 spells CASSGPGGNTGELFF. CDR3 DNA: TGTGCCAGCAGCGGTCCGGGAGGGAACACCGGGGAGCTGTTTTTT. The full variable domain, with the rest looked up from reference TRBV11-2 and TRBJ2-2, is EAGVAQSPRYKIIEKRQSVAFWCNPISGHATLYWYQQILGQGPKLLIQFQNNGVVDDSQLPKDRFSAERLKGVDSTLKIQPAKLEDSAVYLCASSGPGGNTGELFFGEGSRLTVL.